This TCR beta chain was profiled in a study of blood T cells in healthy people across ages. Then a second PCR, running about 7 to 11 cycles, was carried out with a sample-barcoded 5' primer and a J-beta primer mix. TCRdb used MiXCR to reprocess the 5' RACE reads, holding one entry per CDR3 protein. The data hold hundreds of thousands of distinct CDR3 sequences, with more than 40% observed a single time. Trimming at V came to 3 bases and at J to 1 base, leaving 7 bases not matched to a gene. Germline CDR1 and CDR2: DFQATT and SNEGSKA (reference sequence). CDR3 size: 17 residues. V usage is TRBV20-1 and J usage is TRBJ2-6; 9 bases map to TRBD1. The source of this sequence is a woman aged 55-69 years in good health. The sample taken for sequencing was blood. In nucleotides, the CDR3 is TGCAGTGCTAGGCCCGGGACAGGGAGATCTGGGGCCAACGTCCTGACTTTC. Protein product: CSARPGTGRSGANVLTF.